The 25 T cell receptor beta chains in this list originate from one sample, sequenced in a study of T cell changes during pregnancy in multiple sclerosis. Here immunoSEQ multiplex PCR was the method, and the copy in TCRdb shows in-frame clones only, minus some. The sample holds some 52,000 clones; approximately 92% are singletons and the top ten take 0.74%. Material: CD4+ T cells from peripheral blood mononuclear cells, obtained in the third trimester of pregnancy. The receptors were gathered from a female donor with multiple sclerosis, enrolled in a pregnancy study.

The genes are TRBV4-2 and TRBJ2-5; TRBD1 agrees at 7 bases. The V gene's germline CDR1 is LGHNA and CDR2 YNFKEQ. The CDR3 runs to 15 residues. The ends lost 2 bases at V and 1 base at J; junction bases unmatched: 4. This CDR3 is CASSQTTGVQETQYF. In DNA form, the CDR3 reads TGTGCCAGCAGCCAAACAACAGGGGTCCAAGAGACCCAGTACTTC.

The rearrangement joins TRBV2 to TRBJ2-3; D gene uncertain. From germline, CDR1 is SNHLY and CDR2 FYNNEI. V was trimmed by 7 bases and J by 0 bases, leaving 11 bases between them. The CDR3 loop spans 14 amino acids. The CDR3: CASKRQPSTDTQYF. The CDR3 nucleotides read TGTGCCAGCAAGAGGCAACCCAGCACAGATACGCAGTATTTT.

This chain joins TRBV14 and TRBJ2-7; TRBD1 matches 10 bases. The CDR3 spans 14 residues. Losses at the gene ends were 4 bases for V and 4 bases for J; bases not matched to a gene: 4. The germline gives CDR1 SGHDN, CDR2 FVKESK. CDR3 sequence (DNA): TGTGCCAGCAGCCGCGGGACAGGGGTGTACGAGCAGTACTTC. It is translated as CASSRGTGVYEQYF.

The CDR3 bases are TGCGCCAGCAGCCAGGTCGGACAGGGGACTGGAAACACCATATATTTT. It specifies CASSQVGQGTGNTIYF. The rearrangement uses TRBV4-3 and TRBJ1-3; 9 positions agree with TRBD1. Germline V CDR1 and CDR2: LGHNA, YSLEER. The CDR3 runs to 16 residues. J gave up 2 bases and V 3 bases, and 5 bases lay outside the gene matches.

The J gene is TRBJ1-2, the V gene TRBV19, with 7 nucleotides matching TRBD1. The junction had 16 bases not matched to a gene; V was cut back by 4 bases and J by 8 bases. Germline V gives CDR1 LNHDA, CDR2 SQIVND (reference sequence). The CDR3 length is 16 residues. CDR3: CASSSSRTGTALGYTF. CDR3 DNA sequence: TGTGCCAGTAGTAGTAGCAGGACAGGTACGGCGTTGGGCTACACCTTC.

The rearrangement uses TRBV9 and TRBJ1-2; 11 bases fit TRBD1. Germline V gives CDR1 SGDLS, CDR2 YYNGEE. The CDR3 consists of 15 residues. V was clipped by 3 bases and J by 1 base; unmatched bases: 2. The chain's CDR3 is CASSGGTGGNYGYTF. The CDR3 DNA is TGTGCCAGCAGCGGCGGGACAGGGGGTAACTATGGCTACACCTTC.

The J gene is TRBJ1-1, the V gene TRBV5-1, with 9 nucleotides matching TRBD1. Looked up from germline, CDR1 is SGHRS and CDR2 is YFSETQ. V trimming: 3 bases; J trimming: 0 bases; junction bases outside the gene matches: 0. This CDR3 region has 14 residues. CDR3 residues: CASSWDRVNTEAFF. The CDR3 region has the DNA TGCGCCAGCAGCTGGGACAGGGTGAACACTGAAGCTTTCTTT.

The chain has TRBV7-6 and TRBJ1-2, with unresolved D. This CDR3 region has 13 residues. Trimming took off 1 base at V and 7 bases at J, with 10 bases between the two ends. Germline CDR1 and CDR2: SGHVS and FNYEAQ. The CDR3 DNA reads TGTGCCAGCAGCTTAGATCGGGTTGGTGGCTACACCTTC. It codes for CASSLDRVGGYTF.

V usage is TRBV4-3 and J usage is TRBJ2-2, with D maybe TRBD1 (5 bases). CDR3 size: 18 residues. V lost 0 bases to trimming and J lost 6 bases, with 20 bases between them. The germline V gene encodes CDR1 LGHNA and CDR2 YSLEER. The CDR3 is CASSQDRAGRVGAGELFF. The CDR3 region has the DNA TGCGCCAGCAGCCAAGATAGGGCAGGCAGGGTAGGGGCCGGGGAGCTGTTTTTT.

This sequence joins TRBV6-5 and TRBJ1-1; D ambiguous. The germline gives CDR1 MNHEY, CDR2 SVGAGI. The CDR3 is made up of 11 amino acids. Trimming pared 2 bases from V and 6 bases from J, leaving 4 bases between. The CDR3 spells CASSYLSEAFF. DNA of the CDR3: TGTGCCAGCAGTTACCTATCTGAAGCTTTCTTT.

The DNA for the CDR3 is TGTGCCAGCAGTAGTTTCACAGGGAACACTGAAGCTTTCTTT. Translated, it gives CASSSFTGNTEAFF. The rearrangement uses TRBV2 and TRBJ1-1, with a possible D match to TRBD1 (5 bases). The V gene's germline CDR1 is SNHLY and CDR2 FYNNEI. The CDR3 sequence is 14 residues long. Trimming left V 5 bases short and J 1 base short, with 11 bases between.

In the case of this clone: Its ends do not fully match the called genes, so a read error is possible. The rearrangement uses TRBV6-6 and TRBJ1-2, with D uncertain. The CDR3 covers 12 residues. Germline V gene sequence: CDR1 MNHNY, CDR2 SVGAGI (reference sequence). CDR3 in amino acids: CASRGSRPLVLF. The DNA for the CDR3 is TGTGCCAGCAGGGGCAGCCGGCCCCTGGTACTCTTC.

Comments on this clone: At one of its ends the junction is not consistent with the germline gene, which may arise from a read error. The CDR3 DNA sequence: TGTGCTAGCAGCCAAACAGGGGTAGGCTCAGATACGCAGTATTTT. Translating it yields CASSQTGVGSDTQYF. The V call is TRBV7-7, the J call TRBJ2-3; 7 bases match TRBD1. The CDR3 contains 15 residues. CDR1 is SSHAT, CDR2 FNYEAQ, per germline (reference sequence).

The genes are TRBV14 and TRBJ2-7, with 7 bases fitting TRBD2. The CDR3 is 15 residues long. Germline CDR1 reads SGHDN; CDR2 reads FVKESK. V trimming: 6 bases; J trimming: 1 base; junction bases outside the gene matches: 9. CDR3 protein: CASSLPGLRSYEQYF. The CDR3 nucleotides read TGTGCCAGCAGTCTACCGGGACTAAGGTCCTACGAGCAGTACTTC.

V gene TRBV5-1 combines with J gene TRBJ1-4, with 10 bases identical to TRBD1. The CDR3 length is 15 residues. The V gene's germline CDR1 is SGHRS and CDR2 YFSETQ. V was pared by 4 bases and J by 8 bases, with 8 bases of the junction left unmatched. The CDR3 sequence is CASSPRGTGEEKLFF. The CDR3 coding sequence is TGCGCCAGCAGCCCGAGGGGGACAGGGGAAGAAAAACTGTTTTTT.

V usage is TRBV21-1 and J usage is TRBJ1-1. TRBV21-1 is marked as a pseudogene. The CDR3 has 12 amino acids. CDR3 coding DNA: TGTGCCAGCCGGGATAAGAACACTGAAGCTTTCTTT. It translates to CASRDKNTEAFF.

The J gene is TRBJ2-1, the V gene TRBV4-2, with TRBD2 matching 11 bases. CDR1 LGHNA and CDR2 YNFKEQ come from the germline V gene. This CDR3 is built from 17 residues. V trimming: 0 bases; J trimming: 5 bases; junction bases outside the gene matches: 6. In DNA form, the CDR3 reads TGTGCCAGCAGCCAAGATAAGCTAGCGGGGGGTGACAATGAGCAGTTCTTC. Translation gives CASSQDKLAGGDNEQFF.

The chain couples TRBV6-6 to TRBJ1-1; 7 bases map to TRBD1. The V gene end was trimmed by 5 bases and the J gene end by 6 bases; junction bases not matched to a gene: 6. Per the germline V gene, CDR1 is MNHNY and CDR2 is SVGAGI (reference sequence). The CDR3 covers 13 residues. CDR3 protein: CASSRDSSAEAFF. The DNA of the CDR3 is TGTGCCAGCAGTAGGGACAGCTCAGCTGAAGCTTTCTTT.

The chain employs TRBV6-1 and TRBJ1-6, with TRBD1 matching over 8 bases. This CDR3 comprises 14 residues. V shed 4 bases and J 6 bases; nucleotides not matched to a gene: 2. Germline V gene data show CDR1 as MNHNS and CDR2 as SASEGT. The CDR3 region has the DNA TGTGCCAGCAGTGGGACAGGGCTTAATTCACCCCTCCACTTT. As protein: CASSGTGLNSPLHF.

The CDR3 here is CASSEVAGNTGELFF. The CDR3 DNA is TGTGCCAGCAGTGAAGTCGCAGGGAACACCGGGGAGCTGTTTTTT. This sequence joins TRBV2 and TRBJ2-2; D not certain. Trimming cost V 1 base and J 1 base, with 7 bases left between them. Germline V gene sequence: CDR1 SNHLY, CDR2 FYNNEI. CDR3 length: 15 amino acids.

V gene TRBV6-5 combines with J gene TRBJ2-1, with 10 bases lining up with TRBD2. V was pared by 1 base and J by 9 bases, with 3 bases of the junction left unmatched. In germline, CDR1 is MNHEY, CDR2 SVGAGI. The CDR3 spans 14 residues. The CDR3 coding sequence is TGTGCCAGCAGTTACTACCTAGCGGGGGCTGAGCAGTTCTTC. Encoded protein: CASSYYLAGAEQFF.

CDR3 protein: CASSLRQGATGELFF. As DNA, the CDR3 is TGTGCCAGCAGCTTACGACAAGGGGCAACCGGGGAGCTGTTTTTT. This chain joins TRBV11-3 and TRBJ2-2; possibly TRBD1 for D (5 bases). Between the trimmed V and J ends, which lost 2 bases and 5 bases, there was a span of 12 bases. The CDR3 has 15 residues. The V gene's germline CDR1 is SGHNT and CDR2 YENEEA.

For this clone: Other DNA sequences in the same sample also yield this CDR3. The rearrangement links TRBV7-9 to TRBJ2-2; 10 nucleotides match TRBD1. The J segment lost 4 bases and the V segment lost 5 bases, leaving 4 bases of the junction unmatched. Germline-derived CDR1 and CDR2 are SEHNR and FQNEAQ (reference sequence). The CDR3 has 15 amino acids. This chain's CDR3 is CASSPGTGVTGELFF. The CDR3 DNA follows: TGTGCCAGCAGCCCCGGGACAGGGGTCACCGGGGAGCTGTTTTTT.

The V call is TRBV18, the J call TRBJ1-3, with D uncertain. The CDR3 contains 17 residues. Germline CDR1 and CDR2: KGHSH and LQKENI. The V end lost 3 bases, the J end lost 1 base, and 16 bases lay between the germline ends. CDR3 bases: TGTGCCAGCTCACCGTTACCGGGTCGTTCGTCTGGAAACACCATATATTTT. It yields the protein CASSPLPGRSSGNTIYF.

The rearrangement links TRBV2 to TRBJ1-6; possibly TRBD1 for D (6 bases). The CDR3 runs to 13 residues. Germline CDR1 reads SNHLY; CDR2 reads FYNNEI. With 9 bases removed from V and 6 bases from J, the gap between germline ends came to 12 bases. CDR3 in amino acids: CARRQEFNSPLHF. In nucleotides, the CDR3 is TGTGCCAGAAGACAGGAGTTTAATTCACCCCTCCACTTT.